Presented here are 20 T cell receptor beta chains from one specimen sequenced in a study of CD8+ T cells in alopecia areata. Isolated RNA was reverse transcribed into cDNA used as the sequencing template. Assay used: immunoSEQ multiplex PCR; TCRdb lists only in-frame clones, some missing. The top ten clones hold about 0.9% of a sample with about 250,000 clones, 60% of them seen once. As for treatment: oral pan-JAK inhibitor, 5-10 mg twice daily. The specimen was CD4+ T cells sorted from blood, collected at approximately week 52, from a patient treated with tofacitinib. These TCRs come from a human donor with alopecia areata.

The chain links TRBV5-1 to TRBJ2-7; TRBD1 matches 8 bases. The junction had 3 bases not matched to a gene; V was cut back by 4 bases and J by 3 bases. CDR3 length: 13 amino acids. CDR1 and CDR2 (germline): SGHRS, YFSETQ. This CDR3 reads CASSPQGVYEQYF. The DNA for the CDR3 is TGCGCCAGCAGCCCACAGGGGGTCTACGAGCAGTACTTC.

The chain is built from TRBV18 and TRBJ1-2, with D perhaps TRBD1 (5 bases). CDR3 length equals 14 residues. From germline, CDR1 is KGHSH and CDR2 LQKENI. The V end was cut by 0 bases, the J end by 7 bases, with 12 bases between. CDR3 amino acids: CASSPPGGDFGYTF. CDR3 DNA: TGTGCCAGCTCACCACCCGGGGGGGACTTTGGCTACACCTTC.

The chain links TRBV30 to TRBJ2-7; 9 nucleotides agree with TRBD2. CDR3 size: 15 residues. Germline CDR1 GTSNPN, CDR2 SVGIG (reference sequence). V was pared by 2 bases and J by 4 bases, with 9 bases of the junction left unmatched. Written as DNA, the CDR3 is TGTGCCTGGAGTACATTTAGCGGGGGAGAGTACGAGCAGTACTTC. This encodes CAWSTFSGGEYEQYF.

This clone has a handful of counts. This chain connects TRBV30 to TRBJ2-3, with D unresolved. This CDR3 has 16 residues. The germline CDR1 and CDR2 sequences are GTSNPN and SVGIG (reference sequence). The germline V and J ends were trimmed by 0 bases and 0 bases, with 13 bases remaining between them. For the CDR3, the DNA is TGTGCCTGGAGTGTTATGGCCAGGTCTAGCACAGATACGCAGTATTTT. Its translation: CAWSVMARSSTDTQYF. The whole variable domain, remainder taken from reference TRBV30 and TRBJ2-3, is SQTIHQWPATLVQPVGSPLSLECTVEGTSNPNLYWYRQAAGRGLQLLFYSVGIGQISSEVPQNLSASRPQDRQFILSSKKLLLSDSGFYLCAWSVMARSSTDTQYFGPGTRLTVL.

J is TRBJ1-1 and V is TRBV29-1; TRBD1 agrees at 8 bases. Germline CDR1 SQVTM, CDR2 ANQGSEA. The V segment lost 6 bases and the J segment 5 bases; nucleotides outside the gene matches: 5. The CDR3 has 12 residues. The CDR3 DNA is TGCAGCGTCGACAGGGGTTCTACTGAAGCTTTCTTT. Amino acid sequence: CSVDRGSTEAFF.

The rearrangement uses TRBV29-1 and TRBJ1-2, with D perhaps matching TRBD1 (6 bases). The CDR3 sequence is 12 residues long. Trimming pared 6 bases from V and 4 bases from J, leaving 12 bases between. Germline assignment: CDR1 SQVTM and CDR2 ANQGSEA. Here the CDR3 DNA reads TGCAGCGTCACAGGGTCGGGCTATGGCTACACCTTC. It codes for CSVTGSGYGYTF.

Of note for this clone: The identical CDR3 is also encoded by other nucleotide sequences in the sample. The J gene is TRBJ2-3, the V gene TRBV5-4; 14 bases are a match to TRBD2. Germline V gene sequence: CDR1 SGHNT, CDR2 YYREEE (reference sequence). CDR3 length: 16 amino acids. The ends lost 4 bases at V and 3 bases at J; junction bases unmatched: 4. Here the CDR3 DNA reads TGTGCCAGCAGCCGGACTAGCGGGGGGAGGACAGATACGCAGTATTTT. This sequence encodes CASSRTSGGRTDTQYF.

The chain combines TRBV19 with TRBJ2-2; D uncertain. V was trimmed by 4 bases and J by 4 bases, leaving 10 bases between them. This CDR3 has 14 amino acids. The V gene's germline CDR1 is LNHDA and CDR2 SQIVND (reference sequence). The CDR3 DNA reads as TGTGCCAGTAGTACAGGACCGACCACCGGGGAGCTGTTTTTT. Translation gives CASSTGPTTGELFF.

This clone was seen a few times. The gene calls are TRBV10-3 and TRBJ1-2; D is perhaps TRBD1 (5 bases). The CDR3 has 14 residues. V lost 7 bases to trimming and J lost 4 bases, with 16 bases between them. Germline CDR1 reads ENHRY; CDR2 reads SYGVKD. DNA of the CDR3: TGTGCCATCACCCTCGGGGGTAAGGGCTATGGCTACACCTTC. The encoded protein is CAITLGGKGYGYTF.

The CDR3 protein is CAWSDTPRSPEAFF. The CDR3 nucleotides are TGTGCCTGGAGTGACACCCCCAGGAGCCCTGAAGCTTTCTTT. The V and J genes are TRBV30 and TRBJ1-1; D not certain. The CDR3 runs to 14 residues. V dropped 1 base and J dropped 6 bases, with 15 bases sitting between them. Germline values: CDR1 GTSNPN, CDR2 SVGIG (reference sequence).

This clone was detected only once. V gene TRBV15 combines with J gene TRBJ1-2; 9 nucleotides align to TRBD1. Germline-derived CDR1 and CDR2 are LNHNV and YYDKDF (reference sequence). V lost 0 bases, J lost 3 bases, and 2 bases stayed unmatched. This CDR3 is 15 amino acids long. The CDR3 DNA follows: TGTGCCACCAGCAGAGAGGGACAGGGAGACTATGGCTACACCTTC. Translated, it gives CATSREGQGDYGYTF.

This clone was observed a handful of times. This rearrangement joins TRBV14 to TRBJ1-1, with 8 bases that match TRBD1. The ends lost 3 bases at V and 2 bases at J; junction bases unmatched: 5. Germline lookup yields CDR1 SGHDN and CDR2 FVKESK. The CDR3 loop spans 15 amino acids. The CDR3 DNA follows: TGTGCCAGCAGCCACCGACAGGGGATAAACACTGAAGCTTTCTTT. Protein sequence: CASSHRQGINTEAFF.

The chain recombines TRBV29-1 with TRBJ2-5; D perhaps matches TRBD2 (6 bases). The CDR3 sequence is 13 residues long. Trimming took 7 bases from V and 5 from J, leaving 17 bases between them. Germline CDR1 reads SQVTM; CDR2 reads ANQGSEA. For the CDR3, the DNA is TGCAGCGGAAGTGTGGGAGGTGGGGAGACCCAGTACTTC. Translation: CSGSVGGGETQYF.

V usage is TRBV5-6 and J usage is TRBJ2-4; no clear D gene. The length of the CDR3 is 15 residues. Trimming took 2 bases from V and 0 from J, leaving 9 bases between them. CDR1 and CDR2 (germline): SGHDT, YYEEEE. For the CDR3, the DNA is TGTGCCAGCAGCTTTCAGGTACTAGCCAAAAACATTCAGTACTTC. Protein sequence: CASSFQVLAKNIQYF.

Remarks on this clone: Possible read error: a much larger clone is one base away. Other DNA sequences from this sample encode an identical CDR3 as well. CDR3 nucleotide sequence: TGTGCCAGCAGCCTGACAGATACGCAGTATTTT. Protein: CASSLTDTQYF. The J gene is TRBJ2-3, the V gene TRBV5-6; D uncertain. The CDR3 is 11 residues long. Germline V gives CDR1 SGHDT, CDR2 YYEEEE. The V end was cut by 4 bases, the J end by 3 bases, with 3 bases between.

The V and J genes are TRBV7-9 and TRBJ1-6, with D possibly TRBD1 on 6 matching bases. Trimming took 2 bases from V and 7 from J, leaving 6 bases between them. The CDR3 covers 13 residues. Germline loops: CDR1 SEHNR, CDR2 FQNEAQ (reference sequence). The CDR3 nucleotides are TGTGCCAGCAGCTTACAGGGGAATTCACCCCTCCACTTT. Protein: CASSLQGNSPLHF.

The chain combines TRBV4-1 with TRBJ2-3; 9 bases agree with TRBD2. The CDR3 has 18 residues. Germline loops: CDR1 MGHRA, CDR2 YSYEKL. V trimming: 3 bases; J trimming: 4 bases; junction bases outside the gene matches: 14. The CDR3 DNA reads as TGCGCCAGCAGCCAGACCATGTTAGCGGGGGCCCGGCCAGATACGCAGTATTTT. Translated, it gives CASSQTMLAGARPDTQYF.

This chain uses TRBV7-9 with TRBJ2-2, with no clear D. Germline assignment: CDR1 SEHNR and CDR2 FQNEAQ (reference sequence). The CDR3 totals 12 residues. With 3 bases removed from V and 12 bases from J, the gap between germline ends came to 11 bases. The CDR3 DNA reads as TGTGCCAGCAGCTTCGAGTCGCGTCAGCTGTTTTTT. Residues: CASSFESRQLFF.

This chain uses TRBV23-1 with TRBJ1-6; D gene ambiguous. TRBV23-1 is given ORF status, its function remaining uncertain. The V end lost 3 bases, the J end lost 7 bases, and 4 bases lay between the germline ends. The CDR3 has 12 residues. CDR3 in amino acids: CASSHNNSPLHF. The CDR3 DNA follows: TGCGCCAGCAGTCATAACAATTCACCCCTCCACTTT.

The sample holds a few counts of this clone. The CDR3 loop is CASSFASGETQYF. CDR3 DNA sequence: TGTGCCAGCAGCTTCGCTAGCGGGGAGACCCAGTACTTC. This chain joins TRBV7-2 and TRBJ2-5; 8 bases match TRBD2. V shed 3 bases, J shed 5 bases, and the junction held 2 bases outside the gene matches. The CDR3 has 13 amino acids. The germline V gene encodes CDR1 SGHTA and CDR2 FQGNSA.